Following are 27 T cell receptor beta chains from one sample sequenced in a study of blood T cells in healthy people across ages. A second roughly 7 to 12 cycle PCR used barcoded and J-beta primers. TCRdb fed the 5' RACE reads into MiXCR, producing one record per CDR3 protein. Here the sample spans about 760,000 distinct CDR3 sequences, roughly three fifths being singletons. The sample taken for sequencing was blood. These receptors were collected from a middle-aged man in good health.

The rearrangement joins TRBV20-1 to TRBJ1-2; the D is unclear. The CDR3 totals 11 residues. The germline V and J ends were trimmed by 6 bases and 13 bases, with 18 bases remaining between them. The V gene's germline CDR1 is DFQATT and CDR2 SNEGSKA (reference sequence). The CDR3 DNA is TGCAGTGCGCTCAAGACGGATGTCTTCACCTTC. Its translation: CSALKTDVFTF.

Note on this clonotype: One junction end disagrees with the germline gene, perhaps due to a read error. V gene TRBV28 combines with J gene TRBJ1-6, with D unclear. The CDR3 covers 17 residues. Germline CDR1 is MDHEN and CDR2 is SYDVKM. In nucleotides, the CDR3 is TGTGCTAGCAGTTCAGATCCAGCCGTCTCCTATAATTCACCCCTCCACTTT. This codes for CASSSDPAVSYNSPLHF.

Only a few counts were recorded for this clonotype. V usage is TRBV4-2 and J usage is TRBJ1-2; D is possibly TRBD1 (5 bases). This CDR3 contains 15 residues. Per germline, CDR1 LGHNA and CDR2 YNFKEQ. Trimming took 0 bases from V and 2 from J, leaving 10 bases between them. CDR3: CASSQESQDNYGYTF. CDR3 DNA: TGTGCCAGCAGCCAAGAATCACAGGACAACTATGGCTACACCTTC.

This CDR3 is CASSPGLGQYF. CDR3 coding DNA: TGTGCCAGCAGCCCTGGGTTAGGGCAGTACTTC. The genes are TRBV27 and TRBJ2-7; no definite D call. Trimming stripped 6 bases from V and 9 bases from J, with 12 bases between. CDR1 MNHEY and CDR2 SMNVEV come from the germline V gene (reference sequence). The CDR3 length is 11 residues.

V is TRBV20-1 and J is TRBJ1-2, with D hard to call. The CDR3 totals 8 residues. Germline V lookup: CDR1 DFQATT, CDR2 SNEGSKA (reference sequence). Trimming removed 8 bases at V and 9 bases at J, with 7 bases between. CDR3 DNA sequence: TGCAGTACCTTGAGCTACACCTTC. Translation gives CSTLSYTF.

This chain joins TRBV11-2 and TRBJ2-4; 15 bases fit TRBD2. CDR3 length: 19 amino acids. V shed 8 bases and J 0 bases; nucleotides not matched to a gene: 11. Germline loops: CDR1 SGHAT, CDR2 FQNNGV. CDR3 region: CASSPGTSGRTLAKNIQYF. The CDR3, as DNA: TGTGCCAGCTCTCCCGGGACTAGCGGGAGGACCCTAGCCAAAAACATTCAGTACTTC.

This clonotype was picked up a small number of times. The chain combines TRBV4-1 with TRBJ2-7, with 7 nucleotides matching TRBD1. CDR1 and CDR2 from the germline V gene are MGHRA and YSYEKL. The V and J ends lost 2 bases and 3 bases, in that order; junction bases with no gene match: 4. The CDR3 is 14 amino acids. The CDR3 is CASSQRQGSYEQYF. Here the CDR3 DNA reads TGCGCCAGCAGCCAAAGACAGGGTAGCTACGAGCAGTACTTC.

The rearrangement joins TRBV2 to TRBJ2-5, with 7 bases lining up with TRBD1. With the DNA end fitting TRBJ2-7 better, the J assignment may be wrong. The CDR3 sequence is 14 residues long. In germline, CDR1 is SNHLY, CDR2 FYNNEI. CDR3 amino acids: CASMPGTAVDEQYF. The CDR3 region has the DNA TGTGCCAGCATGCCCGGGACAGCCGTCGACGAGCAGTACTTC.

This clonotype has a handful of counts. The CDR3 bases are TGTGCCAGCAGCCAATACGGCGGGAGGGAGAATGAGCAGTTCTTC. As protein: CASSQYGGRENEQFF. The J gene is TRBJ2-1, the V gene TRBV14; 9 nucleotides align to TRBD2. With 2 bases clipped from V and 7 bases from J, the junction kept 6 bases outside the gene matches. Germline V lookup: CDR1 SGHDN, CDR2 FVKESK. The CDR3 runs 15 residues.

In this sample, this clonotype turned up once. The V gene is TRBV14, the J gene TRBJ2-3, with 9 bases fitting TRBD2. Germline values: CDR1 SGHDN, CDR2 FVKESK. The length of the CDR3 is 16 residues. Trimming removed 1 base from V and 6 bases from J; junction bases left unmatched: 8. CDR3 nucleotides: TGTGCCAGCAGCCAAGCTGCTAGCGGGATTGCGGATACGCAGTATTTT. Amino acid sequence: CASSQAASGIADTQYF.

This chain connects TRBV28 to TRBJ2-5; TRBD2 might be the D (6 bases). The better agreement between TRBJ2-7 and the DNA end casts doubt on the J call. The CDR3 totals 14 residues. Germline loops: CDR1 MDHEN, CDR2 SYDVKM. CDR3 protein: CAGLGGVRDYEQYF. The CDR3 nucleotides read TGTGCCGGTCTAGGAGGGGTGAGGGACTACGAGCAGTACTTC.

The chain carries TRBV5-6 and TRBJ2-4; 10 bases are shared with TRBD2. The J call may be faulty, since TRBJ2-5 better matches the DNA end. The CDR3 spans 16 residues. Germline CDR1 is SGHDT and CDR2 is YYEEEE. The CDR3 nucleotides read TGTGCCAGCAGCTTCGGGACTAGCGTTATCCAAGAGACCCAGTACTTC. It is translated as CASSFGTSVIQETQYF.

This clonotype came up many times. The chain links TRBV3-1 to TRBJ2-5; tentatively, D is TRBD1 (5 bases). V gave up 6 bases and J gave up 1 base, with 12 bases separating them. Germline-derived CDR1 and CDR2 are LGHDT and YNNKEL (reference sequence). CDR3 length equals 14 residues. This CDR3 is CASSKQDVQETQYF. Written as DNA, the CDR3 is TGTGCCAGCAGTAAACAGGATGTCCAAGAGACCCAGTACTTC.

CDR3 in amino acids: CASSLDLNSASTDTQYF. In DNA, the CDR3 is TGTGCCAGCAGCTTAGATCTGAATAGCGCCAGCACAGATACGCAGTATTTT. This chain connects TRBV11-2 to TRBJ2-3; D possibly corresponds to TRBD2 (5 bases). Germline CDR1 reads SGHAT; CDR2 reads FQNNGV. The ends were cut back, 0 bases at V and 0 bases at J, with 13 bases in the middle. This CDR3 is 17 amino acids long.

The V and J genes are TRBV9 and TRBJ2-7; D is tentatively TRBD1 or TRBD2 (6 bases each). The CDR3 sequence is 15 residues long. The V end was cut by 0 bases, the J end by 2 bases, with 12 bases between. Germline CDR1 and CDR2: SGDLS and YYNGEE. The CDR3 loop reads CASSVATGGPYEQYF. The CDR3 DNA reads as TGTGCCAGCAGCGTAGCTACCGGGGGCCCCTACGAGCAGTACTTC.

This clonotype showed up just once. The chain is built from TRBV27 and TRBJ2-1; 10 bases fit TRBD2. Per germline, CDR1 MNHEY and CDR2 SMNVEV (reference sequence). The CDR3 runs 15 residues. The V segment lost 1 base and the J segment 6 bases; nucleotides outside the gene matches: 3. CDR3 DNA: TGTGCCAGCAGTTTATGGACTAGCGGTGTCAATGAGCAGTTCTTC. Amino acid sequence: CASSLWTSGVNEQFF.

The V call is TRBV20-1, the J call TRBJ1-1; 8 bases map to TRBD1. J was trimmed by 4 bases and V by 5 bases; bases with no gene match: 3. Per the germline V gene, CDR1 is DFQATT and CDR2 is SNEGSKA (reference sequence). The CDR3 sequence is 12 residues long. The CDR3 nucleotides read TGCAGTGCTTCTACAGGGGGCACTGAAGCTTTCTTT. It translates to CSASTGGTEAFF.

This rearrangement joins TRBV4-3 to TRBJ1-6, with D possibly TRBD1 on 5 matching bases. The CDR3 sequence is 18 residues long. Trimming removed 1 base at V and 7 bases at J, with 20 bases between. Looked up from germline, CDR1 is LGHNA and CDR2 is YSLEER. DNA for the CDR3: TGCGCCAGCAGCCAAGTCGCGACTGGGGGGAGCCAAAATTCACCCCTCCACTTT. It yields the protein CASSQVATGGSQNSPLHF.

The chain combines TRBV7-9 with TRBJ2-7; 8 bases are shared with TRBD1. Germline loops: CDR1 SEHNR, CDR2 FQNEAQ (reference sequence). The V segment lost 6 bases and the J segment 2 bases; nucleotides outside the gene matches: 6. This CDR3 region has 14 residues. For the CDR3, the DNA is TGTGCCAGCAGATTGGACAGGGAACCCTACGAGCAGTACTTC. Its protein product is CASRLDREPYEQYF.

This chain links TRBV27 with TRBJ2-1, with 10 nucleotides matching TRBD2. This CDR3 is built from 16 residues. CDR1 MNHEY and CDR2 SMNVEV come from the germline V gene (reference sequence). V lost 2 bases and J lost 7; bases outside the gene matches: 8. In DNA form, the CDR3 reads TGTGCCAGCAGTTTAGAGAGCGGGAGGGCGGGAAATGAGCAGTTCTTC. Amino acid sequence: CASSLESGRAGNEQFF.

DNA for the CDR3: TGCGCCAGCAGCCAAGATGAGGCCAGCCAAAAGGAGCAGTTCTTC. It is translated as CASSQDEASQKEQFF. The chain uses TRBV4-3 and TRBJ2-1; D is unresolved. The CDR3 has 15 amino acids. The germline V gene has CDR1 LGHNA and CDR2 YSLEER. V was pared by 0 bases and J by 10 bases, with 16 bases between.

The rearrangement uses TRBV10-3 and TRBJ1-1, with D hard to call. The germline CDR1 and CDR2 sequences are ENHRY and SYGVKD. This CDR3 is built from 13 residues. Trimming took off 4 bases at V and 8 bases at J, with 14 bases between the two ends. This CDR3 is CAISGERYKEAFF. The CDR3 nucleotides read TGTGCCATCAGTGGGGAGAGGTACAAAGAAGCTTTCTTT.

The chain combines TRBV7-9 with TRBJ2-7; TRBD2 aligns across 7 bases. V shed 5 bases, J shed 3 bases, and the junction held 7 bases outside the gene matches. Germline V gives CDR1 SEHNR, CDR2 FQNEAQ (reference sequence). The CDR3 has 14 residues. CDR3 sequence reads: CASSPTGLNYEQYF. Here the CDR3 DNA reads TGTGCCAGCAGCCCAACGGGACTAAACTACGAGCAGTACTTC.

The chain couples TRBV12-3 or TRBV12-4 to TRBJ1-4; unclear D gene. The CDR3 is 14 amino acids. V lost 7 bases to trimming and J lost 8 bases, with 17 bases between them. CDR3 DNA: TGTGCCAGCACCCGGAGGAATTTTGGAGAAAAACTGTTTTTT. Translating gives CASTRRNFGEKLFF.

V and J are TRBV3-1 and TRBJ2-7; D gene ambiguous. Trimming left V 4 bases short and J 7 bases short, with 14 bases between. The CDR3 has 13 amino acids. CDR1 is LGHDT and CDR2 is YNNKEL in the germline V gene (reference sequence). CDR3 sequence reads: CASSPPPGAEQYF. As DNA, the CDR3 is TGTGCCAGCAGCCCACCCCCGGGCGCTGAGCAGTACTTC.

The rearrangement joins TRBV7-8 to TRBJ2-3, with a weak D call TRBD2 (6 bases). CDR3 length: 16 residues. Germline V gives CDR1 SGHVS, CDR2 FQNEAQ. V was shortened by 5 bases and J by 0 bases, with 15 bases between the two germline ends. DNA of the CDR3: TGTGCCAGCAGCCACTCGACCGGGACTAGCACAGATACGCAGTATTTT. Its protein is CASSHSTGTSTDTQYF.

There are a few counts of this clonotype. The CDR3 reads CASSQANSYNEQFF. CDR3 DNA sequence: TGTGCCAGCAGCCAAGCCAACTCCTACAATGAGCAGTTCTTC. This sequence joins TRBV14 and TRBJ2-1; the D is unclear. Trimming shortened V by 1 base and J by 0 bases, and 4 bases separated the two germline ends. The CDR3 contains 14 residues. Germline CDR1 SGHDN, CDR2 FVKESK.